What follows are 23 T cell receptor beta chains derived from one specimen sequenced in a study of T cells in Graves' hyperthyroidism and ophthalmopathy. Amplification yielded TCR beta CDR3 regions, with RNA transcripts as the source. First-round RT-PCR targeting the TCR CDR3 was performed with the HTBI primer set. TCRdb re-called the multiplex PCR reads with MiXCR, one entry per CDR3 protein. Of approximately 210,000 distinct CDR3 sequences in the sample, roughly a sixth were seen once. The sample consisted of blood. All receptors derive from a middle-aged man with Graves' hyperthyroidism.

CDR3 sequence reads: CASSRAPGTASYEQYF. CDR3 nucleotides: TGCGCCAGCAGCCGAGCTCCCGGGACAGCTAGCTACGAGCAGTACTTC. This chain connects TRBV4-1 to TRBJ2-7; 7 bases match TRBD1. The CDR3 is 16 amino acids. V trimming: 4 bases; J trimming: 3 bases; junction bases outside the gene matches: 12. Germline V gene sequence: CDR1 MGHRA, CDR2 YSYEKL.

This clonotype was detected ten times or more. CDR3 coding DNA: TGCGCCAGCAGCAACCTCGAGGGAGCGGGATCTGAGCAGTTCTTC. This encodes CASSNLEGAGSEQFF. The chain has TRBV5-1 and TRBJ2-1, with 7 nucleotides matching TRBD2. This CDR3 is built from 15 residues. With 4 bases clipped from V and 9 bases from J, the junction kept 13 bases outside the gene matches. The germline gives CDR1 SGHRS, CDR2 YFSETQ.

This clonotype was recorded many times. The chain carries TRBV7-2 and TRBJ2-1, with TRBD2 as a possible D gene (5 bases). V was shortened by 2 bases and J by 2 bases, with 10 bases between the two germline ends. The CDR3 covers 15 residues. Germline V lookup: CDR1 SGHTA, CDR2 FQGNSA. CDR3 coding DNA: TGTGCCAGCAGCTTAATCCAGCGGCCCTACAATGAGCAGTTCTTC. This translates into CASSLIQRPYNEQFF.

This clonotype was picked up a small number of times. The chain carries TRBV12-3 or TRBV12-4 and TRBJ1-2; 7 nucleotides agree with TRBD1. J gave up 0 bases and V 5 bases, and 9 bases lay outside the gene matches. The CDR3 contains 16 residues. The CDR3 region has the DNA TGTGCCAGCAGTCACTGGGGAGGGACAGCTAACTATGGCTACACCTTC. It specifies CASSHWGGTANYGYTF.

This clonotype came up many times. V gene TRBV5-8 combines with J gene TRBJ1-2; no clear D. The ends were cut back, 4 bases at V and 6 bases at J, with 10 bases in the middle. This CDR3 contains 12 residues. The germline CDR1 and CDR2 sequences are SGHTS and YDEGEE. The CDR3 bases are TGTGCCAGCAGCCCCTTTTCAGATGGCTACACCTTC. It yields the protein CASSPFSDGYTF.

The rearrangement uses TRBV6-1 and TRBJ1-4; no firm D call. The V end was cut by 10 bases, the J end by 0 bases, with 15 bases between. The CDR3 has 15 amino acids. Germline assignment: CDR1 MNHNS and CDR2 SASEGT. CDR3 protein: CATTPWPATNEKLFF. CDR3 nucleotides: TGTGCCACCACACCTTGGCCTGCAACTAATGAAAAACTGTTTTTT.

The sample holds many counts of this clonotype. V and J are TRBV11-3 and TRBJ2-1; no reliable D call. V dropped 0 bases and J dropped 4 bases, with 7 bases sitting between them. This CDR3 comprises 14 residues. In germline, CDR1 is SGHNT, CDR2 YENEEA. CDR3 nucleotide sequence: TGTGCCAGCAGCTTAGATACAGCATACAATGAGCAGTTCTTC. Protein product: CASSLDTAYNEQFF.

The CDR3 bases are TGCAGCGCCCAGGCTGCAACTAATGAAAAACTGTTTTTT. Translated: CSAQAATNEKLFF. The chain combines TRBV29-1 with TRBJ1-4; D is unresolved. The CDR3 has 13 amino acids. Germline assignment: CDR1 SQVTM and CDR2 ANQGSEA. Trimming took 7 bases from V and 0 from J, leaving 9 bases between them.

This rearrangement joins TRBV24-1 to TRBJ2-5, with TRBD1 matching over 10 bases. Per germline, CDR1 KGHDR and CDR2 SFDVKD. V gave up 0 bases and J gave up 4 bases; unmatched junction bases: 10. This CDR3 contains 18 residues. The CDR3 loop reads CATSDLPFGRDRGETQYF. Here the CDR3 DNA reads TGTGCCACCAGTGATTTGCCCTTCGGCCGGGACAGGGGAGAGACCCAGTACTTC.

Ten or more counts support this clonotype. CDR3 region: CASSPPPTQYF. The CDR3 coding sequence is TGTGCCAGCAGTCCTCCCCCGACCCAGTACTTC. V gene TRBV2 combines with J gene TRBJ2-5; unclear D gene. V was clipped by 5 bases and J by 7 bases, with 8 bases between them. The CDR3 is 11 amino acids. Germline lookup yields CDR1 SNHLY and CDR2 FYNNEI.

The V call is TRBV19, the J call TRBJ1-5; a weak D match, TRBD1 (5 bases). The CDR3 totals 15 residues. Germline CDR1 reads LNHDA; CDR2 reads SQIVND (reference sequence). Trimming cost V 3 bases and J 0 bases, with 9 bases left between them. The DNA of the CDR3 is TGTGCCAGTAGTATCGAGGGACTTAGCAATCAGCCCCAGCATTTT. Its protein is CASSIEGLSNQPQHF.

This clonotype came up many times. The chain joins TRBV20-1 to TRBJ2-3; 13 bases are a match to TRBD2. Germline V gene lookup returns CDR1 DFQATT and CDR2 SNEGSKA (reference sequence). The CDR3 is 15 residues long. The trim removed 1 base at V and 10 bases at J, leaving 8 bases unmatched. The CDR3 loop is CSARGTSGSVRSQYF. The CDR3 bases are TGCAGTGCTAGAGGGACTAGCGGGAGCGTACGTTCGCAGTATTTT.

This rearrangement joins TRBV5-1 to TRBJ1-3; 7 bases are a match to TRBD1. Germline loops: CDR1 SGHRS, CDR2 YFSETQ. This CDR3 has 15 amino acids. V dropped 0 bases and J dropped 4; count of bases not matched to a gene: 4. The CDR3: CASSLEGTDGNTIYF. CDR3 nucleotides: TGCGCCAGCAGCTTGGAAGGGACAGACGGAAACACCATATATTTT.

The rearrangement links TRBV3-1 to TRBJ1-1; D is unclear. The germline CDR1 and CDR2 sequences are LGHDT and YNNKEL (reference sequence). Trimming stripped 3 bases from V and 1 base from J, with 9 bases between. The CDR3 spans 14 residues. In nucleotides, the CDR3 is TGTGCCAGCAGCCACCCTTCGGAGAACACTGAAGCTTTCTTT. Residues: CASSHPSENTEAFF.

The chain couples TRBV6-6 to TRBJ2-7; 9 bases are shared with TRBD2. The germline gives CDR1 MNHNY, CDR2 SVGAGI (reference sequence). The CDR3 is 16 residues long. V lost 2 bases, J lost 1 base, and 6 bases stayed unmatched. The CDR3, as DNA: TGTGCCAGCAGTTACCGGGGGACTAGCAGTTCCTACGAGCAGTACTTC. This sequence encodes CASSYRGTSSSYEQYF.

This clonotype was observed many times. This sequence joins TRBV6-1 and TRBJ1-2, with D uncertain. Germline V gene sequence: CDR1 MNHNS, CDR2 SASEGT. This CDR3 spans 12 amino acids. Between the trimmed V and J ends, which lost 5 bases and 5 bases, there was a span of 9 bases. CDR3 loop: CASSPRGYGYTF. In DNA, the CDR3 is TGTGCCAGCAGTCCCCGAGGTTATGGCTACACCTTC.

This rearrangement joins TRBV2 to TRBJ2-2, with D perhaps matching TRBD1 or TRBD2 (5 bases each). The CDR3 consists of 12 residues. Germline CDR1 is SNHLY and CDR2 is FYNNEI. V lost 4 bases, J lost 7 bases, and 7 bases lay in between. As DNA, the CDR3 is TGTGCCAGCAGTGGGGACGGCGGGGAGCTGTTTTTT. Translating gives CASSGDGGELFF. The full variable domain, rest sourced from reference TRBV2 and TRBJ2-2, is EPEVTQTPSHQVTQMGQEVILRCVPISNHLYFYWYRQILGQKVEFLVSFYNNEISEKSEIFDDQFSVERPDGSNFTLKIRSTKLEDSAMYFCASSGDGGELFFGEGSRLTVL.

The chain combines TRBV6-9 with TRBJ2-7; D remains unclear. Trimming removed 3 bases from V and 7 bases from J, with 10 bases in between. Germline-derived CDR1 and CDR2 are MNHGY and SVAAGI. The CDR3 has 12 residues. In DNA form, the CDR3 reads TGTGCCAGCAGTTACCCCGCGGCAGAGCAGTACTTC. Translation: CASSYPAAEQYF.

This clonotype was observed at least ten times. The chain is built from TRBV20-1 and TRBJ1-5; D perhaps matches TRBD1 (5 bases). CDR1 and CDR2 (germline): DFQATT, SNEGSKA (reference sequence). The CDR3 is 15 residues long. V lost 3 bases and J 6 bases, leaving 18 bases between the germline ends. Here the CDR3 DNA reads TGCAGTGCTAGCGGCGTGCAGTTTCAGGGTCAGCCCCAGCATTTT. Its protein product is CSASGVQFQGQPQHF.

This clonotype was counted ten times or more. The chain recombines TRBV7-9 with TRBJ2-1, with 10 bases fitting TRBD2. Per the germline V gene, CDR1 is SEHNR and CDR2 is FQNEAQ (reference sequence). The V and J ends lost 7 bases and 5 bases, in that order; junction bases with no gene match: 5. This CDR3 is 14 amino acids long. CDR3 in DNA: TGTGCCAGCAAGCTAGCGGGGGTAAACAATGAGCAGTTCTTC. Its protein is CASKLAGVNNEQFF. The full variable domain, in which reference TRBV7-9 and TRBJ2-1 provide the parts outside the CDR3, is DTGVSQNPRHKITKRGQNVTFRCDPISEHNRLYWYRQTLGQGPEFLTYFQNEAQLEKSRLLSDRFSAERPKGSFSTLEIQRTEQGDSAMYLCASKLAGVNNEQFFGPGTRLTVL.

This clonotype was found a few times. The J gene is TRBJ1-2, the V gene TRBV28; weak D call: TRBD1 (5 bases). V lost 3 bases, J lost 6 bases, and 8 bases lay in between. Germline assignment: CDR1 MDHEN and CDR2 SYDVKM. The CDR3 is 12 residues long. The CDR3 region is CASSFGGDGYTF. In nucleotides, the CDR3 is TGTGCCAGCAGTTTCGGGGGAGATGGCTACACCTTC.

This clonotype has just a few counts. The CDR3, as DNA: TGCAGTGCCACTAGCGGCTCCTACGAGCAGTACTTC. Protein product: CSATSGSYEQYF. V usage is TRBV20-1 and J usage is TRBJ2-7; 8 bases agree with TRBD2. Germline CDR1 is DFQATT and CDR2 is SNEGSKA (reference sequence). The CDR3 sequence is 12 residues long. With 6 bases clipped from V and 0 bases from J, the junction kept 1 base outside the gene matches.

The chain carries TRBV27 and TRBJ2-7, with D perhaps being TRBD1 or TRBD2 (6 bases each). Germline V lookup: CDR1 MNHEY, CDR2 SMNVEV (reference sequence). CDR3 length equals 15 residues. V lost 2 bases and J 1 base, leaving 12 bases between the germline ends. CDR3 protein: CASSLRGTPSYEQYF. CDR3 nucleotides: TGTGCCAGCAGTTTACGGGGGACACCATCCTACGAGCAGTACTTC.